This T cell receptor (beta chain) was sequenced for a study of blood T cell repertoires in COVID-19. About the study: PBMCs, B-cell-depleted T cells, or T cells provided the cDNA or gDNA that made up the material.

Authors' methods: Reference gene primer amplification in the assay estimated nucleated cell counts. Sequencing was performed with immunoSEQ multiplex PCR; in TCRdb, only in-frame clones are kept and a portion is missing. V and J calls and clone size are given by that table; D and trimming were obtained from the DNA. This table has under 500,000 clones, around 91% appearing once. The CDR3 runs 13 residues. Germline V gene lookup returns CDR1 SGHNT and CDR2 YYREEE (reference sequence). V dropped 2 bases and J dropped 2 bases, with 7 bases sitting between them. Which cohort a participant joined came from the clinical history participants gave.

This TCR was sampled from a man younger than 40 who had recovered from COVID-19. Sequenced sample: PBMCs or T cells enriched from blood (not recorded which). This chain links TRBV5-4 with TRBJ2-5, with D possibly TRBD1 on 6 matching bases. The CDR3, as DNA: TGTGCCAGCAGCTTTGGACAGCAAGAGACCCAGTACTTC. This encodes CASSFGQQETQYF.